The rows below give T cell receptor beta chains drawn from one sample of a study of T cells in Graves' hyperthyroidism and ophthalmopathy. Via MiXCR, TCRdb re-called the multiplex PCR reads, giving one row per CDR3 protein. In the table there are around 600,000 distinct CDR3 sequences, roughly 15% of which are singletons. The sample was blood. These receptor sequences come from a woman in her thirties or forties with Graves' ophthalmopathy. CDR3s include the opening cysteine and the closing phenylalanine or tryptophan. D genes are given only for firm matches. Only some rows state a clone size, as once, few, many or a class for expanded clones.

v_gene: TRBV12-3/TRBV12-4; j_gene: TRBJ2-5; d_gene: -; abundance: few; CDR3aa: CASSTGFGPRETQYF; CDR3nt: TGTGCCAGCAGTACCGGTTTTGGACCTAGAGAGACCCAGTACTTC
v_gene: TRBV28; j_gene: TRBJ2-7; d_gene: -; abundance: many; CDR3aa: CASRAGAGASYEQYF; CDR3nt: TGTGCCAGCAGGGCTGGCGCGGGGGCAAGTTACGAGCAGTACTTC
v_gene: TRBV20-1; j_gene: TRBJ2-3; d_gene: -; abundance: many; CDR3aa: CSARRVDTQYF; CDR3nt: TGCAGTGCCAGACGGGTGGATACGCAGTATTTT
v_gene: TRBV3-1; j_gene: TRBJ2-7; d_gene: -; abundance: -; CDR3aa: CASSQVSYGSPYEQYF; CDR3nt: TGTGCCAGCAGCCAAGTCTCCTACGGGAGCCCCTACGAGCAGTACTTC
v_gene: TRBV19; j_gene: TRBJ2-1; d_gene: -; abundance: -; CDR3aa: CASSITGNEQFF; CDR3nt: TGTGCCAGTAGTATCACAGGCAATGAGCAGTTCTTC
v_gene: TRBV19; j_gene: TRBJ2-2; d_gene: -; abundance: -; CDR3aa: CASSRGTLQNTGELFF; CDR3nt: TGTGCCAGTAGTAGAGGGACACTACAGAACACCGGGGAGCTGTTTTTT
v_gene: TRBV2; j_gene: TRBJ2-3; d_gene: TRBD2; abundance: -; CDR3aa: CASRLAGGSTDTQYF; CDR3nt: TGTGCCAGCAGGCTAGCGGGGGGGAGCACAGATACGCAGTATTTT
v_gene: TRBV7-9; j_gene: TRBJ2-5; d_gene: -; abundance: -; CDR3aa: CASTSGGETQYF; CDR3nt: TGTGCCAGCACCTCCGGGGGAGAGACCCAGTACTTC
v_gene: TRBV5-1; j_gene: TRBJ2-6; d_gene: -; abundance: few; CDR3aa: CASSLYDVLTF; CDR3nt: TGCGCCAGCAGCTTGTATGACGTCCTGACTTTC
v_gene: TRBV5-8; j_gene: TRBJ1-2; d_gene: TRBD1; abundance: -; CDR3aa: CASSFGGQGSPSYGYTF; CDR3nt: TGTGCCAGCAGCTTTGGGGGACAGGGCTCGCCCTCCTATGGCTACACCTTC